This T cell receptor beta chain stems from a study of cytomegalovirus exposure and HLA in healthy donors. Study summary: A subsequent analysis reported that the 120 validation repertoires were produced on the same platform that had also been used for the 666 first-cohort repertoires. Overall study results and limits: The study found most TCR sequences rare, yet found some public TCRs in many donors. The study recorded 160 or so TCR beta chains that were cytomegalovirus-associated. Later, an analysis found that TCR clusters from the first cohort tended to co-occur in the 120 or so validation repertoires.

The table came from immunoSEQ multiplex PCR; TCRdb's copy has only in-frame clones and leaves some out. The sample lists about 240,000 clones, 70% to 90% seen once, with about 1.2% in the top ten. CDR1 is SGHVT, CDR2 SQSDAQ, per germline. Trimming left V 1 base short and J 2 bases short, with 10 bases between. The CDR3 extends over 15 amino acids. Notes on this clone: The antigen is unknown.

The clonotype originates from a woman aged 25 to 39 in good health and CMV-seropositive. The sample was PBMCs. V usage is TRBV7-4 and J usage is TRBJ2-3; the D is unclear. CDR3 sequence (DNA): TGTGCCAGCAGCTTAGGCTTACTTTACACAGATACGCAGTATTTT. As protein: CASSLGLLYTDTQYF.